This TCR beta chain was recovered during a study of T cells in Graves' hyperthyroidism and ophthalmopathy (dated by TCRdb to between 2018 and 2020). With respect to the entire study: Peripheral blood samples were taken at initial diagnosis, before any treatment was given. For training and testing, the 100 or so patients in the discovery cohort were randomly divided in a 7:3 ratio. According to the paper, TCR Vbeta CDR3 sequencing was carried out on over 130 peripheral blood samples, which came from under 50 ophthalmopathy, fewer than 80 hyperthyroidism and some 17 progressor patients. Once sampling was done, hyperthyroidism patients were given methimazole at a starting dose of 30 mg daily, whereas ophthalmopathy patients were given high-dose intravenous methylprednisolone. An independent validation cohort of about 20 hyperthyroidism patients and approximately 17 patients who later progressed to ophthalmopathy tested prospective prediction of ophthalmopathy. To identify distinguishing TCR V-J signatures, a discovery cohort of roughly 100 patients was used, comprising fewer than 45 with Graves' ophthalmopathy and approximately 58 with stable Graves' hyperthyroidism. Thyroid tissue and blood T-cell repertoires from six Graves' hyperthyroidism patients were also compared in the study. Broader findings and caveats from the paper: Blood samples also contained most of the expanded thyroid clonotypes (frequency above 0.001), which suggests that blood repertoires may reflect thyroid immune responses. No statistical method was used to set the sample size in advance, and investigators knew the group allocation. In validation, the model predicted progression to ophthalmopathy with 55% to 71% sensitivity and 72.22% specificity, a median of about six months before onset. A 13 V-J signature model separated ophthalmopathy from stable hyperthyroidism, with 87.88% sensitivity and around 84% specificity in cross-validation and 80%/75% in testing.

The CDR3 has 15 amino acids, counting the end cysteine and phenylalanine. Only the CDR3 DNA stays, 45 bases, in frame from base 1. CDR1 and CDR2, per the germline V gene, are MGHDK and SYGVNS. V is trimmed back by 1 base and J by 7 bases, and the junction contains 5 bases that no gene match accounts for. Remarks on this clonotype: Its binding antigen is unknown. No base quality values were provided; no much bigger clone lies one nucleotide off.

Moderately to severely active disease, a Clinical Activity Score of at least 3, a NOSPECS grade of at least 4, and a duration under 3 months were present in ophthalmopathy patients. The study excluded patients with uncontrolled infections, other autoimmune diseases, pregnancy or lactation. Clinical symptoms, serum thyroxine and TRAb, thyroid ultrasound, and orbital computed tomography formed the basis for the diagnoses. PBMCs were isolated from around 10 ml of fresh peripheral blood by Ficoll-Paque density gradient centrifugation. Total RNA was extracted using Trizol reagent, and RNA quality was assessed on an Agilent 2100 Bioanalyzer. The TCR beta CDR3 regions were amplified from the RNA transcripts. For the first round of RT-PCR on the TCR CDR3, the HTBI primer set was used together with the Qiagen OneStep RT-PCR kit. Libraries were constructed in a second round of multiplex PCR, after which size selection and purification were carried out. Sequencing of the libraries was done on an Illumina HiSeq2000 using paired-end 100 bp reads. As for how the authors treated the data: SOAPnuke was used to process the raw data, throwing out any read that contained adapters or uncalled bases, had a mean Phred below 15, or lacked an exact constant-primer or identifier match. COPE v1.2.5 was used to merge the high-quality paired reads, and each unique nucleotide sequence was defined as a clonotype. MiTCR v1.1 was used to align the clonotypes against IMGT TRBV, TRBD and TRBJ reference segments. The analysis included only V-J combinations with a frequency above 0.0001, which together covered roughly 99% of the repertoires. The TCS score was defined as the ratio of F50 (clonal expansion) to E x V (chaos), calculated using BLOSUM62-based TCRdist between CDR3 peptides within each V-J. Welch's t-statistics and random forest reduced roughly 540 V-J features to 10 to 15, which were used in a naive Bayes classifier (R e1071). TCRdb handled the public reads itself, with Q25 trimming in fastp and clone calling in MiXCR, and kept productive beta chains. All rows with the same CDR3 protein become a single entry with the most common DNA and genes. None of the V and J calls come from the authors' own analysis; TCRdb made them. In all, the sample holds about 530,000 distinct CDR3 sequences, and over 15% of those were seen once. The top ten clonotypes cover 17% of the sample.

The sequence is built from TRBV25-1 and TRBJ1-2; TRBD1 fits 11 bases in the junction. Sequenced sample: blood. The clonotype originates from a woman younger than 30 with Graves' ophthalmopathy. The CDR3 here reads CASSEFGQGAGGYTF. The nucleotide sequence is given as TGTGCCAGCAGTGAATTTGGACAGGGGGCTGGTGGCTACACCTTC.